What follows are 19 T cell receptor beta chains derived from one specimen sequenced in a study of blood T cell repertoires in COVID-19. Measured with immunoSEQ multiplex PCR; TCRdb has only the in-frame clones, and not every one. The table has 250,000 or so clones, roughly 80% seen once. Sequencing input: peripheral blood. The receptor source for this set is a woman in her late teens or twenties with acute or convalescent COVID-19.

This rearrangement joins TRBV6-2 or TRBV6-3 to TRBJ2-4, with 9 bases lining up with TRBD2. The CDR3 totals 18 residues. Trimming cost V 2 bases and J 0 bases; bases outside gene matches: 8. The germline V gene has CDR1 MNHEY and CDR2 SVGEGT. The CDR3 region is CASSYPRSGRLAKNIQYF. The CDR3 DNA reads as TGTGCCAGCAGTTACCCCCGTAGCGGGAGATTAGCCAAAAACATTCAGTACTTC.

The gene calls are TRBV6-5 and TRBJ1-2, with D possibly being TRBD1 (5 bases). The CDR3 extends over 11 amino acids. Germline values: CDR1 MNHEY, CDR2 SVGAGI. DNA for the CDR3: TGTGCATGCTTCGGGGGCTATGGCTACACCTTC. Amino acid sequence: CACFGGYGYTF.

V gene TRBV6-1 combines with J gene TRBJ1-2, with unresolved D. The V end lost 1 base, the J end lost 3 bases, and 12 bases lay between the germline ends. Germline values: CDR1 MNHNS, CDR2 SASEGT. The CDR3 extends over 15 amino acids. The DNA for the CDR3 is TGTGCCAGCAGTGAAGACTTAGGCAGGCACTATGGCTACACCTTC. Translation: CASSEDLGRHYGYTF.

This chain connects TRBV14 to TRBJ2-3; TRBD2 aligns across 9 bases. V trimming: 1 base; J trimming: 6 bases; junction bases outside the gene matches: 14. In germline, CDR1 is SGHDN, CDR2 FVKESK. The CDR3 covers 18 residues. CDR3 loop: CASSQASLAGFDLDTQYF. The CDR3 DNA reads as TGTGCCAGCAGCCAAGCCTCCCTAGCGGGGTTCGACTTGGATACGCAGTATTTT.

This chain links TRBV7-9 with TRBJ1-1, with D possibly matching TRBD1 (6 bases). Germline CDR1 and CDR2: SEHNR and FQNEAQ (reference sequence). V was clipped by 1 base and J by 0 bases, with 15 bases between them. There are 17 residues in the CDR3. The CDR3 bases are TGTGCCAGCAGCTTAGGGGGCGGGGGACACATGAACACTGAAGCTTTCTTT. Translated: CASSLGGGGHMNTEAFF.

This chain joins TRBV13 and TRBJ1-2; 7 nucleotides line up with TRBD1. Germline lookup yields CDR1 PRHDT and CDR2 FYEKMQ (reference sequence). The V segment lost 5 bases and the J segment 0 bases; nucleotides outside the gene matches: 12. This CDR3 comprises 17 residues. CDR3 amino acids: CASSRTPTGAANYGYTF. CDR3 sequence (DNA): TGTGCCAGCAGCCGCACGCCAACAGGGGCGGCTAACTATGGCTACACCTTC.

V gene TRBV27 combines with J gene TRBJ2-2; possible D gene TRBD2, 7 bases. V lost 8 bases and J lost 0, with 13 bases in between. The germline V gene encodes CDR1 MNHEY and CDR2 SMNVEV (reference sequence). The CDR3 runs to 15 residues. CDR3: CASWGGRANTGELFF. CDR3 bases: TGTGCCAGCTGGGGGGGGCGAGCGAACACCGGGGAGCTGTTTTTT.

The chain carries TRBV28 and TRBJ2-5, with 7 bases lining up with TRBD1. Germline CDR1 reads MDHEN; CDR2 reads SYDVKM. V shed 6 bases, J shed 5 bases, and the junction held 6 bases outside the gene matches. CDR3 size: 13 residues. CDR3 loop: CASRTTGFETQYF. CDR3 sequence (DNA): TGTGCCAGCAGGACGACAGGGTTTGAGACCCAGTACTTC.

The rearrangement links TRBV19 to TRBJ2-7; 8 bases fit TRBD1. The trim removed 3 bases at V and 0 bases at J, leaving 7 bases unmatched. Germline V gives CDR1 LNHDA, CDR2 SQIVND (reference sequence). The length of the CDR3 is 16 residues. This chain's CDR3 is CASSIGRTGSSYEQYF. In nucleotides, the CDR3 is TGTGCCAGTAGTATTGGCCGGACAGGGAGCTCCTACGAGCAGTACTTC.

This chain joins TRBV10-2 and TRBJ1-1, with 7 nucleotides matching TRBD1. Germline V gene lookup returns CDR1 WSHSY and CDR2 SAAADI. There are 14 residues in the CDR3. V was pared by 8 bases and J by 6 bases, with 12 bases of the junction left unmatched. Written as DNA, the CDR3 is TGCGCCAGCCTTCAGGGGGGCGACCCCCCTGAAGCTTTCTTT. It codes for CASLQGGDPPEAFF.

The V and J genes are TRBV25-1 and TRBJ2-1; 9 bases map to TRBD2. J was trimmed by 7 bases and V by 1 base; bases with no gene match: 14. Germline CDR1 and CDR2: MGHDK and SYGVNS. The CDR3 totals 18 residues. DNA of the CDR3: TGTGCCAGCAGTGAATCTTTCTGGCTATCGGCGGGAGGGAATGAGCAGTTCTTC. Its protein product is CASSESFWLSAGGNEQFF.

The chain is built from TRBV11-2 and TRBJ1-1; D is perhaps TRBD1 (5 bases). This CDR3 has 15 amino acids. Germline-derived CDR1 and CDR2 are SGHAT and FQNNGV. Deletions cut 1 base from V and 4 bases from J, with 13 bases between. The CDR3 spells CASSLVWQGGTEAFF. The CDR3 DNA reads as TGTGCCAGCAGCTTAGTTTGGCAGGGAGGCACTGAAGCTTTCTTT.

The chain has TRBV25-1 and TRBJ2-3; 9 bases line up with TRBD2. V trimming: 5 bases; J trimming: 1 base; junction bases outside the gene matches: 4. CDR3 size: 15 residues. Per the germline V gene, CDR1 is MGHDK and CDR2 is SYGVNS. This CDR3 reads CASSRSGSGTDTQYF. CDR3 bases: TGTGCCAGCAGTCGTAGCGGGAGCGGCACAGATACGCAGTATTTT.

The chain couples TRBV19 to TRBJ2-2; D not certain. Germline CDR1 reads LNHDA; CDR2 reads SQIVND (reference sequence). This CDR3 is 14 amino acids long. V was clipped by 6 bases and J by 0 bases, with 8 bases between them. CDR3 nucleotides: TGTGCCAGTAGGAGCCAATCGAACACCGGGGAGCTGTTTTTT. Translation gives CASRSQSNTGELFF.

This chain connects TRBV28 to TRBJ1-3, with TRBD1 as a possible D gene (5 bases). The germline V gene encodes CDR1 MDHEN and CDR2 SYDVKM. The CDR3 extends over 15 amino acids. V was clipped by 5 bases and J by 0 bases, with 11 bases between them. The CDR3 loop is CASSQTVLSGNTIYF. CDR3 in DNA: TGTGCCAGCAGTCAGACAGTTCTCTCTGGAAACACCATATATTTT.

V gene TRBV20-1 combines with J gene TRBJ1-1; D may be TRBD1 (5 bases). The CDR3 consists of 11 residues. The germline gives CDR1 DFQATT, CDR2 SNEGSKA (reference sequence). Trimming cost V 6 bases and J 4 bases, with 9 bases left between them. CDR3: CSAVQGTEAFF. Here the CDR3 DNA reads TGCAGTGCGGTTCAGGGCACTGAAGCTTTCTTT.

The chain employs TRBV6-2 or TRBV6-3 and TRBJ2-7, with a possible D match to TRBD1 (5 bases). This CDR3 region has 14 residues. V was cut by 2 bases and J by 6 bases, with 14 bases left in between. The germline V gene encodes CDR1 MNHEY and CDR2 SVGEGT. Written as DNA, the CDR3 is TGTGCCAGCAGTTACCAGGGTTTGGGTCGCGAGCAGTACTTC. Protein: CASSYQGLGREQYF.

The CDR3 sequence is CSAVAGEPYEQYF. CDR3 nucleotides: TGCAGCGCCGTTGCGGGCGAACCCTACGAGCAGTACTTC. This chain uses TRBV29-1 with TRBJ2-7, with D possibly matching TRBD2 (5 bases). V gave up 7 bases and J gave up 2 bases, with 15 bases separating them. The CDR3 sequence is 13 residues long. In germline, CDR1 is SQVTM, CDR2 ANQGSEA.

CDR3 sequence: CASSGRAWNEQFF. CDR3 DNA sequence: TGTGCCAGCAGCGGGAGGGCCTGGAATGAGCAGTTCTTC. V gene TRBV12-3 or TRBV12-4 combines with J gene TRBJ2-1, with TRBD2 matching 8 bases. V trimming: 6 bases; J trimming: 7 bases; junction bases outside the gene matches: 5. This CDR3 is built from 13 residues.